These 25 T cell receptor beta chains originate from one sample sequenced in a study of CD8 T cells in ankylosing spondylitis. TCRdb used MiXCR to reprocess the 5' RACE reads, holding one entry per CDR3 protein. The profile shows 310,000 or so distinct CDR3 sequences, over 15% of them singletons. The sequencing sample was made of blood, either unsorted or a sorted T cell fraction (not recorded which). Receptor source: a male donor with ankylosing spondylitis or in good health (not recorded which).

V and J are TRBV11-2 and TRBJ2-1, with a weak D call TRBD2 (6 bases). Germline V CDR1 and CDR2: SGHAT, FQNNGV. With 5 bases removed from V and 3 bases from J, the gap between germline ends came to 14 bases. The CDR3 contains 15 residues. CDR3 in amino acids: CASSGGTSSYNEQFF. The CDR3 bases are TGTGCCAGCAGCGGAGGGACCTCTAGCTACAATGAGCAGTTCTTC.

In this sample, this clonotype turned up a few times. The rearrangement joins TRBV5-6 to TRBJ1-2; D gene unclear. This CDR3 spans 15 amino acids. The germline V gene encodes CDR1 SGHDT and CDR2 YYEEEE. Deletions cut 0 bases from V and 5 bases from J, with 14 bases between. CDR3 DNA sequence: TGTGCCAGCAGCTTGGCCTCGGCTACGGGATATGGCTACACCTTC. Its protein product is CASSLASATGYGYTF. The variable domain in full, with the rest retrieved from reference TRBV5-6 and TRBJ1-2, is DAGVTQSPTHLIKTRGQQVTLRCSPKSGHDTVSWYQQALGQGPQFIFQYYEEEERQRGNFPDRFSGHQFPNYSSELNVNALLLGDSALYLCASSLASATGYGYTFGSGTRLTVV.

The genes are TRBV12-3 or TRBV12-4 and TRBJ2-5; the D gene is possibly TRBD1 (6 bases). The CDR3 contains 16 residues. V lost 2 bases and J lost 1, with 14 bases in between. This CDR3 is CASSLNTGPSQETQYF. The DNA for the CDR3 is TGTGCCAGCAGTTTAAATACAGGGCCTTCCCAAGAGACCCAGTACTTC.

The J gene is TRBJ2-2, the V gene TRBV20-1, with a possible D match to TRBD2 (5 bases). The ends were cut back, 2 bases at V and 1 base at J, with 14 bases in the middle. The CDR3 has 16 amino acids. Germline CDR1 is DFQATT and CDR2 is SNEGSKA (reference sequence). The CDR3 DNA reads TGCAGTGCTAGACCCCCGGGATCAGGGAACACCGGGGAGCTGTTTTTT. Its protein product is CSARPPGSGNTGELFF.

CDR3: CSARAWVETYNEQFF. CDR3 in DNA: TGCAGTGCTAGAGCTTGGGTGGAAACCTACAATGAGCAGTTCTTC. This chain joins TRBV20-1 and TRBJ2-1; D uncertain. This CDR3 is built from 15 residues. Germline V lookup: CDR1 DFQATT, CDR2 SNEGSKA (reference sequence). Trimming removed 1 base at V and 2 bases at J, with 12 bases between.

The chain recombines TRBV3-1 with TRBJ1-1, with D possibly matching TRBD1 (5 bases). The CDR3 has 16 amino acids. The V and J ends lost 1 base and 2 bases respectively, with 14 bases between them. CDR1 is LGHDT and CDR2 is YNNKEL in the germline V gene (reference sequence). The CDR3 spells CASSQVPGRVNTEAFF. DNA for the CDR3: TGTGCCAGCAGCCAAGTTCCCGGCAGGGTAAACACTGAAGCTTTCTTT.

This clonotype has only a few counts. The CDR3, as DNA: TGCAGTGCTAGCCTCACTGGGGCCAACGTCCTGACTTTC. Residues: CSASLTGANVLTF. This chain connects TRBV20-1 to TRBJ2-6; D gene unclear. CDR3 length: 13 residues. Germline assignment: CDR1 DFQATT and CDR2 SNEGSKA (reference sequence). V dropped 3 bases and J dropped 2 bases, with 5 bases sitting between them.

The chain carries TRBV28 and TRBJ2-7, with a tentative D call TRBD2 (6 bases). V was cut by 5 bases and J by 0 bases, with 14 bases left in between. The CDR3 has 15 residues. The V gene's germline CDR1 is MDHEN and CDR2 SYDVKM. The CDR3 reads CASSRGGISSYEQYV. In DNA, the CDR3 is TGTGCCAGCAGTCGAGGCGGGATCAGCTCCTACGAGCAGTACGTC.

This clonotype was observed at least ten times. The chain joins TRBV20-1 to TRBJ2-7, with 7 positions matching TRBD2. The junction had 7 bases not matched to a gene; V was cut back by 0 bases and J by 2 bases. CDR3 length: 15 residues. CDR1 and CDR2 (germline): DFQATT, SNEGSKA (reference sequence). The CDR3 sequence is CSARDPASGPYEQYV. For the CDR3, the DNA is TGCAGTGCTAGAGATCCGGCTAGCGGACCCTACGAGCAGTACGTC.

This clonotype was seen only a few times. The gene calls are TRBV12-3 or TRBV12-4 and TRBJ2-2; 8 nucleotides agree with TRBD1. The CDR3 consists of 14 residues. V gave up 6 bases and J gave up 9 bases; unmatched junction bases: 9. The CDR3 nucleotides are TGTGCCAGCAGGCCGGACAGGGTGGGGAGGGAGCTGTTTTTT. It encodes CASRPDRVGRELFF.

In its sample, this clonotype was seen a few times. The chain links TRBV20-1 to TRBJ2-1; the match to TRBD2 covers 12 bases. The CDR3 spans 16 residues. Unmatched junction bases numbered 4, after V lost 1 base and J lost 3 bases. Germline-derived CDR1 and CDR2 are DFQATT and SNEGSKA (reference sequence). The chain's CDR3 is CSARGKTSGSYNEQFF. The CDR3 region has the DNA TGCAGTGCTAGAGGGAAGACTAGCGGGAGCTACAATGAGCAGTTCTTC.

V usage is TRBV5-1 and J usage is TRBJ2-5, with 12 positions matching TRBD2. This CDR3 region has 14 residues. V dropped 4 bases and J dropped 8; count of bases not matched to a gene: 6. Germline assignment: CDR1 SGHRS and CDR2 YFSETQ. The chain's CDR3 is CASSMTSGGGTQYF. Here the CDR3 DNA reads TGCGCCAGCAGCATGACTAGCGGGGGAGGTACCCAGTACTTC.

As DNA, the CDR3 is TGCAGTGCCCCAACCAGGGTTGAAGGGACCCAGTACTTC. Protein product: CSAPTRVEGTQYF. V usage is TRBV20-1 and J usage is TRBJ2-5; a weak D match, TRBD1 (5 bases). The CDR3 consists of 13 residues. V lost 6 bases and J 7 bases, leaving 18 bases between the germline ends. CDR1 DFQATT and CDR2 SNEGSKA come from the germline V gene (reference sequence).

This clonotype was detected a few times. This sequence joins TRBV5-1 and TRBJ1-2; TRBD1 agrees at 7 bases. CDR1 and CDR2 from the germline V gene are SGHRS and YFSETQ. CDR3 length: 13 residues. Trimming removed 4 bases from V and 4 bases from J; junction bases left unmatched: 4. CDR3 sequence: CASSRDSSYGYTF. CDR3 bases: TGCGCCAGCAGCCGGGACAGCAGCTATGGCTACACCTTC.

This rearrangement joins TRBV5-1 to TRBJ1-6; 7 positions match TRBD1. This CDR3 region has 16 residues. With 4 bases clipped from V and 6 bases from J, the junction kept 10 bases outside the gene matches. Germline V CDR1 and CDR2: SGHRS, YFSETQ. The CDR3 protein is CASSPTGTVSNSPLHF. CDR3 nucleotides: TGCGCCAGCAGCCCGACCGGGACAGTCTCTAATTCACCCCTCCACTTT.

Worth noting for this clonotype: One base away lies a much larger clone, so this may be a sequencing read error. V gene TRBV15 combines with J gene TRBJ2-3, with D possibly being TRBD2 (6 bases). V was cut by 3 bases and J by 5 bases, with 9 bases left in between. Looked up from germline, CDR1 is LNHNV and CDR2 is YYDKDF (reference sequence). CDR3 length: 13 residues. This CDR3 is CATSRPGVDTQYF. For the CDR3, the DNA is TGTGCCACCAGCAGGCCGGGGGTAGATACGCAGTATTTT.

The rearrangement joins TRBV27 to TRBJ2-3; TRBD2 aligns across 11 bases. CDR3 length: 17 residues. V shed 5 bases, J shed 2 bases, and the junction held 9 bases outside the gene matches. CDR1 is MNHEY and CDR2 is SMNVEV in the germline V gene (reference sequence). CDR3 amino acids: CASSQTSGMRYTDTQYF. CDR3 nucleotides: TGTGCCAGCAGTCAGACTAGCGGGATGCGTTACACAGATACGCAGTATTTT.

This clonotype has a handful of counts. The CDR3 protein is CAISESGARAPLHF. CDR3 in DNA: TGTGCCATCAGTGAGTCAGGGGCGCGAGCACCCCTCCACTTT. The rearrangement links TRBV10-3 to TRBJ1-6; a weak D match, TRBD1 (5 bases). The CDR3 contains 14 residues. Germline CDR1 reads ENHRY; CDR2 reads SYGVKD. Trimming removed 0 bases at V and 11 bases at J, with 11 bases between.

This clonotype was counted only a few times. The chain is built from TRBV15 and TRBJ1-2; 8 positions match TRBD1. This CDR3 is 13 amino acids long. V lost 3 bases, J lost 5 bases, and 2 bases stayed unmatched. Germline V gene sequence: CDR1 LNHNV, CDR2 YYDKDF (reference sequence). The CDR3 sequence is CATSRDRVYGYTF. DNA for the CDR3: TGTGCCACCAGCAGGGACAGGGTATATGGCTACACCTTC.

J is TRBJ2-3 and V is TRBV19; D is uncertain. Trimming left V 3 bases short and J 1 base short, with 8 bases between. Germline V gene data show CDR1 as LNHDA and CDR2 as SQIVND (reference sequence). CDR3 length: 14 residues. The CDR3 reads CASSIGPGTDTQYF. The CDR3 nucleotides read TGTGCCAGTAGTATCGGCCCGGGCACAGATACGCAGTATTTT.

In this sample, this clonotype turned up a few times. The chain employs TRBV5-1 and TRBJ2-5; D gene ambiguous. V gave up 5 bases and J gave up 3 bases, with 8 bases separating them. CDR3 length equals 12 residues. CDR1 is SGHRS, CDR2 YFSETQ, per germline. For the CDR3, the DNA is TGCGCCAGCAGAGGTGACAAAGAGACCCAGTACTTC. Translated: CASRGDKETQYF.

This clonotype was seen more than once but under ten times. The chain recombines TRBV7-2 with TRBJ1-1; D is undetermined. Trimming stripped 8 bases from V and 4 bases from J, with 11 bases between. The CDR3 totals 12 residues. CDR1 is SGHTA, CDR2 FQGNSA, per germline. This CDR3 is CASRLQVTEAFF. CDR3 in DNA: TGTGCCAGCCGTTTACAAGTCACTGAAGCTTTCTTT.

CDR3 amino acids: CASSLRAGTHYGYTF. CDR3 nucleotides: TGTGCCAGCAGTTTGCGGGCAGGGACCCACTATGGCTACACCTTC. The chain joins TRBV12-3 or TRBV12-4 to TRBJ1-2, with D possibly being TRBD1 (5 bases). V lost 3 bases, J lost 3 bases, and 14 bases lay in between. The CDR3 is 15 amino acids.

In its sample, this clonotype was seen many times. This chain joins TRBV20-1 and TRBJ2-3; 12 positions match TRBD2. V shed 0 bases, J shed 2 bases, and the junction held 3 bases outside the gene matches. Germline CDR1 and CDR2: DFQATT and SNEGSKA (reference sequence). CDR3 length: 16 residues. CDR3: CSARDRLAGDTDTQYF. DNA for the CDR3: TGCAGTGCTAGAGATAGACTAGCGGGGGACACAGATACGCAGTATTTT.

This clonotype appeared many times. This chain uses TRBV28 with TRBJ2-5; unclear D gene. V was pared by 3 bases and J by 7 bases, with 9 bases between. Looked up from germline, CDR1 is MDHEN and CDR2 is SYDVKM. The CDR3 spans 12 residues. Written as DNA, the CDR3 is TGTGCCAGCAGTTTGGACGGTCGGACCCAGTACTTC. Its translation: CASSLDGRTQYF. Full variable domain (outside the CDR3, taken from reference TRBV28 and TRBJ2-5): DVKVTQSSRYLVKRTGEKVFLECVQDMDHENMFWYRQDPGLGLRLIYFSYDVKMKEKGDIPEGYSVSREKKERFSLILESASTNQTSMYLCASSLDGRTQYFGPGTRLLVL.